The present TCR beta chain was sequenced within a study of T-cell reconstitution after alpha-beta-depleted transplantation in children. Study-wide results and limits: Alpha-beta T cells present about two months after transplant were reported to originate from several hundred expanded graft clones.

This clonotype turned up a few times. Its specificity is not known. Preparation of the TCRbeta library used unique molecular identifiers. TCRdb independently ran MiXCR on the PCR reads; one entry per CDR3 protein. The sample lists roughly 490,000 distinct CDR3 sequences; more than 9.5% were seen once. The germline CDR1 and CDR2 sequences are SQVTM and ANQGSEA. V was pared by 4 bases and J by 2 bases, with 12 bases between. CDR3 size: 14 residues. This chain joins TRBV29-1 and TRBJ1-5, with no clear D. The receptor's source is a female patient younger than 10 who had a stem cell transplant for aplastic anemia, so the T cells may come from the graft donor. The starting material was PBMCs, mostly from graft donor cells, obtained 180 days after TCRalphabeta/CD19-depleted stem cell transplant. In DNA form, the CDR3 reads TGCAGCGTTGCGTTGGGGTTGGGCAATCAGCCCCAGCATTTT. Residues: CSVALGLGNQPQHF.